The present T cell receptor beta chain was sequenced within a study of T cells in Graves' hyperthyroidism and ophthalmopathy. Study results and limitations: Appearing also in blood were most of the thyroid clonotypes expanded above 0.001. Researchers report that a 13 V-J model separated ophthalmopathy from stable hyperthyroidism. Onset of ophthalmopathy came a median roughly 6.4 months after the model predicted it.

This clonotype appeared a single time. The antigen remains undetermined. RNA transcripts yielded amplified TCR beta CDR3 regions. Using the HTBI primer set, a first-round RT-PCR was run on the TCR CDR3. In TCRdb, the multiplex PCR reads were re-called with MiXCR into one record per CDR3 protein. The sample gives roughly 400,000 distinct CDR3 sequences, around an eighth of which show up once; 25% to 30% is in the top ten. V lost 7 bases and J lost 2, with 21 bases in between. The CDR3 is 15 amino acids. Per the germline V gene, CDR1 is DFQATT and CDR2 is SNEGSKA (reference sequence). Ophthalmopathy patients showed a Clinical Activity Score of at least 3, NOSPECS grade of at least 4 and duration under 3 months.

Material for sequencing was blood. The clonotype originates from a man aged 50-59 years with Graves' ophthalmopathy. The chain has TRBV20-1 and TRBJ2-7; tentatively, D is TRBD2 (7 bases). DNA of the CDR3: TGCAGTGTCCCCCTGGGGGGGCTGTATGCCTACGAGCAGTACTTC. Protein sequence: CSVPLGGLYAYEQYF.